One and the same sample provided the 30 T cell receptor beta chains below, sequenced in a study of T cell changes during pregnancy in multiple sclerosis. Generated by immunoSEQ multiplex PCR, the TCRdb table keeps only in-frame clones and is missing some. The sample carries tens of thousands of clones, approximately 90% recorded once. Specimen: peripheral blood, collected before pregnancy. Every receptor here comes from a female donor with multiple sclerosis, enrolled in a pregnancy study.

The chain recombines TRBV7-9 with TRBJ1-4; no clear D. This CDR3 comprises 12 residues. The germline V and J ends were trimmed by 8 bases and 8 bases, with 12 bases remaining between them. The germline V gene has CDR1 SEHNR and CDR2 FQNEAQ (reference sequence). CDR3 DNA: TGTGCCAGCTGTCGTCGTGGCGAAAAACTGTTTTTT. Amino acids: CASCRRGEKLFF.

The V call is TRBV25-1, the J call TRBJ2-3; 7 bases map to TRBD1. The V segment lost 3 bases and the J segment 2 bases; nucleotides outside the gene matches: 5. Germline loops: CDR1 MGHDK, CDR2 SYGVNS. The length of the CDR3 is 15 residues. The CDR3 sequence is CASSEYRGITDTQYF. The CDR3 DNA is TGTGCCAGCAGTGAGTACAGGGGAATCACAGATACGCAGTATTTT. The full variable domain, its missing parts supplied by reference TRBV25-1 and TRBJ2-3, is EADIYQTPRYLVIGTGKKITLECSQTMGHDKMYWYQQDPGMELHLIHYSYGVNSTEKGDLSSESTVSRIRTEHFPLTLESARPSHTSQYLCASSEYRGITDTQYFGPGTRLTVL.

This clone was counted only a few times. The chain joins TRBV28 to TRBJ1-2, with D unresolved. Germline CDR1 and CDR2: MDHEN and SYDVKM. Trimming removed 5 bases from V and 2 bases from J, with 15 bases in between. The CDR3 is 15 residues long. In DNA form, the CDR3 reads TGTGCCAGCAGTCCATCCGGGGTTATGAACTATGGCTACACCTTC. Its translation: CASSPSGVMNYGYTF.

The chain links TRBV5-1 to TRBJ2-1; perhaps TRBD1 as D (6 bases). The CDR3 length is 15 residues. Germline CDR1 SGHRS, CDR2 YFSETQ. Deletions cut 5 bases from V and 3 bases from J, with 15 bases between. CDR3 nucleotides: TGCGCCAGCAGGGGAACAGGGTTGGGCTACAATGAGCAGTTCTTC. Translation: CASRGTGLGYNEQFF.

This chain connects TRBV30 to TRBJ2-6; D gene uncertain. The germline V gene has CDR1 GTSNPN and CDR2 SVGIG (reference sequence). Trimming cost V 2 bases and J 4 bases, with 9 bases left between them. This CDR3 spans 14 amino acids. CDR3 sequence: CAWSPRSGANVLTF. The CDR3 DNA reads as TGTGCCTGGAGTCCCAGGTCCGGGGCCAACGTCCTGACTTTC.

The V gene is TRBV7-2, the J gene TRBJ1-5, with TRBD1 identical over 8 bases. V dropped 6 bases and J dropped 3; count of bases not matched to a gene: 13. The germline V gene has CDR1 SGHTA and CDR2 FQGNSA. The CDR3 loop spans 17 amino acids. CDR3 loop: CASSHIGAGGPNQPQHF. CDR3 DNA sequence: TGTGCCAGCAGTCACATCGGGGCAGGGGGCCCCAATCAGCCCCAGCATTTT.

The chain is built from TRBV5-1 and TRBJ2-1; a possible D gene is TRBD2 (6 bases). The CDR3 runs to 13 residues. Germline V gene lookup returns CDR1 SGHRS and CDR2 YFSETQ. Trimming took off 2 bases at V and 5 bases at J, with 8 bases between the two ends. The CDR3 loop reads CASSFRTNNEQFF. The CDR3 DNA is TGCGCCAGCAGCTTTCGGACTAACAATGAGCAGTTCTTC.

V usage is TRBV2 and J usage is TRBJ2-3, with 8 bases lining up with TRBD1. The CDR3 covers 13 residues. Per the germline V gene, CDR1 is SNHLY and CDR2 is FYNNEI. V was clipped by 6 bases and J by 3 bases; unmatched bases: 2. CDR3 in DNA: TGTGCCAGCAGCAGGGGGCGGACAGATACGCAGTATTTT. Its protein product is CASSRGRTDTQYF.

This chain uses TRBV4-2 with TRBJ2-7, with 9 positions matching TRBD1. Germline assignment: CDR1 LGHNA and CDR2 YNFKEQ. The CDR3 is made up of 14 amino acids. Trimming cost V 4 bases and J 5 bases; bases outside gene matches: 6. CDR3 coding DNA: TGTGCCAGCAGCCGTCCCGGGACAGGGAACGAGCAGTACTTC. It is translated as CASSRPGTGNEQYF.

The chain combines TRBV19 with TRBJ2-7, with 7 bases that match TRBD1. Germline trimming cut 5 bases from V and 2 bases from J; bases unmatched to any gene: 9. This CDR3 has 15 residues. From germline, CDR1 is LNHDA and CDR2 SQIVND (reference sequence). In nucleotides, the CDR3 is TGTGCCAGTAGTCTGCCAGGGACAGCAACCTACGAGCAGTACTTC. It yields the protein CASSLPGTATYEQYF.

The V gene is TRBV5-1, the J gene TRBJ2-1, with D uncertain. The CDR3 contains 15 residues. Trimming took 3 bases from V and 0 from J, leaving 10 bases between them. CDR1 is SGHRS, CDR2 YFSETQ, per germline. This chain's CDR3 is CASSSDSPSYNEQFF. DNA for the CDR3: TGCGCCAGCAGCTCAGACTCGCCCTCCTACAATGAGCAGTTCTTC. Variable domain in full (rest from reference TRBV5-1 and TRBJ2-1): KAGVTQTPRYLIKTRGQQVTLSCSPISGHRSVSWYQQTPGQGLQFLFEYFSETQRNKGNFPGRFSGRQFSNSRSEMNVSTLELGDSALYLCASSSDSPSYNEQFFGPGTRLTVL.

V and J are TRBV7-2 and TRBJ1-2; 10 bases match TRBD1. With V trimmed by 5 bases and J by 6 bases, 9 bases remained unmatched. The CDR3 runs to 15 residues. Germline CDR1 SGHTA, CDR2 FQGNSA. Written as DNA, the CDR3 is TGTGCCAGCAGCGATAAGACAGGGGGCGTCGATGGCTACACCTTC. As protein: CASSDKTGGVDGYTF.

CDR3: CSVAGQGGNTIYF. CDR3 DNA sequence: TGCAGCGTGGCCGGACAGGGTGGAAACACCATATATTTT. This sequence joins TRBV29-1 and TRBJ1-3, with TRBD1 identical over 8 bases. Looked up from germline, CDR1 is SQVTM and CDR2 is ANQGSEA. The V segment lost 6 bases and the J segment 3 bases; nucleotides outside the gene matches: 4. The CDR3 is 13 residues long.

This chain connects TRBV7-7 to TRBJ2-6; TRBD1 is a possible D gene (6 bases). In germline, CDR1 is SSHAT, CDR2 FNYEAQ (reference sequence). The CDR3 is 20 residues long. Trimming removed 4 bases from V and 1 base from J, with 23 bases in between. Written as DNA, the CDR3 is TGTGCCAGCAGCTCTGGGCCTGAGGGACGGACAGCATCTGGGGCCAACGTCCTGACTTTC. This codes for CASSSGPEGRTASGANVLTF.

V gene TRBV4-3 combines with J gene TRBJ1-6; perhaps TRBD1 as D (6 bases). The length of the CDR3 is 17 residues. V was shortened by 0 bases and J by 2 bases, with 11 bases between the two germline ends. Germline V gene sequence: CDR1 LGHNA, CDR2 YSLEER. The CDR3 region is CASSQDYRATYNSPLHF. CDR3 sequence (DNA): TGCGCCAGCAGCCAAGATTACAGGGCCACCTATAATTCACCCCTCCACTTT.

In its sample, this clone was seen once. CDR3: CASSLAGRNYGYTF. CDR3 DNA sequence: TGTGCCAGCAGCTTAGCGGGGAGGAACTATGGCTACACCTTC. The genes are TRBV11-2 and TRBJ1-2, with D unclear. CDR3 size: 14 residues. The germline V gene has CDR1 SGHAT and CDR2 FQNNGV. V shed 1 base and J shed 2 bases, with 8 bases lying between them.

This clone was counted a few times. V gene TRBV7-6 combines with J gene TRBJ2-2; perhaps TRBD2 as D (5 bases). CDR1 SGHVS and CDR2 FNYEAQ come from the germline V gene. V was pared by 1 base and J by 1 base, with 10 bases between. This CDR3 spans 16 amino acids. Here the CDR3 reads CASSLETAVNTGELFF. The CDR3 region has the DNA TGTGCCAGCAGCTTAGAAACAGCGGTGAACACCGGGGAGCTGTTTTTT.

This clone showed up just a few times. The chain uses TRBV4-1 and TRBJ1-1; 10 nucleotides align to TRBD1. J was trimmed by 1 base and V by 5 bases; bases with no gene match: 4. Germline CDR1 reads MGHRA; CDR2 reads YSYEKL. The CDR3 has 15 residues. The CDR3 DNA is TGCGCCAGCAGCGGACGACAGGGGGCGAACACTGAAGCTTTCTTT. Protein sequence: CASSGRQGANTEAFF.

DNA for the CDR3: TGTGCCAGCAGTCCGGGTCCGCTATCCCTCCACTTT. Translation: CASSPGPLSLHF. This chain connects TRBV6-5 to TRBJ1-6; unclear D gene. Germline V gene sequence: CDR1 MNHEY, CDR2 SVGAGI. The CDR3 consists of 12 residues. Trimming left V 5 bases short and J 14 bases short, with 13 bases between.

The rearrangement links TRBV11-3 to TRBJ2-1, with a possible D match to TRBD2 (6 bases). The germline V gene has CDR1 SGHNT and CDR2 YENEEA. This CDR3 comprises 14 residues. The V end lost 4 bases, the J end lost 6 bases, and 13 bases lay between the germline ends. CDR3 region: CASSSGTRTNEQFF. For the CDR3, the DNA is TGTGCCAGCAGCTCGGGGACTCGTACCAATGAGCAGTTCTTC.

A single count supports this clone. The J gene is TRBJ2-1, the V gene TRBV5-1; TRBD2 agrees at 11 bases. The junction had 11 bases not matched to a gene; V was cut back by 0 bases and J by 9 bases. CDR1 SGHRS and CDR2 YFSETQ come from the germline V gene. This CDR3 contains 17 residues. CDR3 nucleotides: TGCGCCAGCAGCTTGGCCGGCTTAGCGGGGGGGCAGGTTGAGCAGTTCTTC. The encoded protein is CASSLAGLAGGQVEQFF.

The CDR3 sequence: CASSLETPPEQYF. CDR3 coding DNA: TGTGCCAGCAGTTTAGAGACACCTCCCGAGCAGTACTTC. The V gene is TRBV28, the J gene TRBJ2-7; D not certain. This CDR3 is built from 13 residues. V was cut by 2 bases and J by 6 bases, with 11 bases left in between. The germline V gene has CDR1 MDHEN and CDR2 SYDVKM. Using reference TRBV28 and TRBJ2-7 for the parts outside the CDR3, the full variable domain is DVKVTQSSRYLVKRTGEKVFLECVQDMDHENMFWYRQDPGLGLRLIYFSYDVKMKEKGDIPEGYSVSREKKERFSLILESASTNQTSMYLCASSLETPPEQYFGPGTRLTVT.

The chain carries TRBV10-1 and TRBJ2-7; 8 bases are a match to TRBD2. Germline V lookup: CDR1 WNHNN, CDR2 SYGVQD (reference sequence). With V trimmed by 5 bases and J by 8 bases, 5 bases remained unmatched. CDR3 length: 12 amino acids. CDR3 in amino acids: CASSSSGSQQYF. The CDR3 DNA reads as TGCGCCAGCAGTTCTAGCGGGTCGCAGCAGTACTTC.

This chain links TRBV5-1 with TRBJ2-5, with 7 bases lining up with TRBD1. J was trimmed by 1 base and V by 1 base; bases with no gene match: 7. CDR1 is SGHRS and CDR2 is YFSETQ in the germline V gene. The CDR3 has 16 amino acids. The CDR3 coding sequence is TGCGCCAGCAGCTTGAACAGGGGCGAGATCCAAGAGACCCAGTACTTC. Its protein product is CASSLNRGEIQETQYF.

The V call is TRBV7-2, the J call TRBJ1-5, with D hard to call. Trimming stripped 5 bases from V and 5 bases from J, with 10 bases between. CDR3 size: 13 residues. CDR1 and CDR2 from the germline V gene are SGHTA and FQGNSA. The CDR3 DNA reads as TGTGCCAGCAGCCTCACGGAGGATCAGCCCCAGCATTTT. Its translation: CASSLTEDQPQHF.

J is TRBJ2-4 and V is TRBV6-5; D is unclear. Germline CDR1 and CDR2: MNHEY and SVGAGI. Trimming pared 0 bases from V and 0 bases from J, leaving 6 bases between. This CDR3 region has 15 residues. In nucleotides, the CDR3 is TGTGCCAGCAGTTACTCGAGGATAGCCAAAAACATTCAGTACTTC. Residues: CASSYSRIAKNIQYF.

The rearrangement uses TRBV28 and TRBJ1-5, with a possible D match to TRBD1 (5 bases). There are 17 residues in the CDR3. CDR1 and CDR2 (germline): MDHEN, SYDVKM. V lost 6 bases and J lost 3, with 21 bases in between. The CDR3 DNA reads as TGTGCCAGCAGCCACCCCTTCGACAGCTTGGTCAATCAGCCCCAGCATTTT. It is translated as CASSHPFDSLVNQPQHF. Filled out from reference TRBV28 and TRBJ1-5, the complete variable domain reads DVKVTQSSRYLVKRTGEKVFLECVQDMDHENMFWYRQDPGLGLRLIYFSYDVKMKEKGDIPEGYSVSREKKERFSLILESASTNQTSMYLCASSHPFDSLVNQPQHFGDGTRLSIL.

CDR3 DNA sequence: TGTGCCAGCAGTTCCGACCTCGGGACAGTCACAGATACGCAGTATTTT. Translating gives CASSSDLGTVTDTQYF. This chain uses TRBV25-1 with TRBJ2-3; 7 nucleotides agree with TRBD1. Per the germline V gene, CDR1 is MGHDK and CDR2 is SYGVNS. V dropped 5 bases and J dropped 2; count of bases not matched to a gene: 10. The CDR3 is 16 amino acids.

V is TRBV6-6 and J is TRBJ2-1; 11 nucleotides line up with TRBD2. Per the germline V gene, CDR1 is MNHNY and CDR2 is SVGAGI (reference sequence). There are 16 residues in the CDR3. The trim removed 1 base at V and 7 bases at J, leaving 6 bases unmatched. CDR3 in amino acids: CASSYWGTSGGNEQFF. The CDR3 DNA follows: TGTGCCAGCAGTTACTGGGGCACTAGCGGGGGAAATGAGCAGTTCTTC.

The V call is TRBV7-9, the J call TRBJ2-2; D gene uncertain. The V end was cut by 5 bases, the J end by 6 bases, with 10 bases between. The CDR3 covers 13 residues. The germline V gene encodes CDR1 SEHNR and CDR2 FQNEAQ (reference sequence). The CDR3 DNA follows: TGTGCCAGCAGCCCCTCGGTTGCCGGGGAGCTGTTTTTT. Protein sequence: CASSPSVAGELFF.